Reported below is one T cell receptor (beta chain). The record originates from a study of blood T cell repertoires in COVID-19. About the study: Both acute and convalescent COVID-19 samples were obtained from the United States, Italy and Spain. Sources were T cells, B-cell-depleted T cells, or PBMCs; the material itself was cDNA or gDNA.

Profiled with immunoSEQ multiplex PCR; TCRdb holds only in-frame clones, not every one. This sample has 410,000 or so clones, with about 91% found just once. Enrolment of Seattle patients took place during active infection, and they were followed longitudinally. This CDR3 contains 14 residues. CDR1 and CDR2 (germline): KGHSH, LQKENI. V shed 3 bases and J shed 8 bases, with 11 bases lying between them. The material sequenced was peripheral blood. The chain combines TRBV18 with TRBJ1-6; the D gene is possibly TRBD1 (6 bases). The origin of this receptor is a woman aged 35 to 49 with COVID-19, enrolled during active disease. The CDR3 DNA reads as TGTGCCAGCTCACCTCGGGACACTTATTCACCCCTCCACTTT. This translates into CASSPRDTYSPLHF.